This entry describes one T cell receptor beta chain. What it recognizes is unknown. Sample barcodes and UMIs were carried by the TCR alpha and TCR beta cDNA libraries that 5'RACE generated with constant-segment primers. MiXCR was run by TCRdb on the 5' RACE reads, yielding one entry per CDR3 protein. The data show about 90,000 distinct CDR3 sequences, with about 15% seen just once and approximately 40% held by the top ten. Germline lookup yields CDR1 SGHVS and CDR2 FQNEAQ. V gave up 6 bases and J gave up 2 bases, with 23 bases separating them. The length of the CDR3 is 19 residues. This record comes from a study of T-cell memory formation after mild COVID-19. Findings of the study overall: Prior to infection, memory already included some responding clones, suggesting cross-reactive memory joined. CD4/CD8 balance held among clones contracting day 15 to 85, and later expanders leaned CD4+.

V gene TRBV7-8 combines with J gene TRBJ2-6, with D possibly called TRBD1 or TRBD2 (5 bases each). Sequencing was performed on PBMCs or a T cell subset sorted from them (not recorded which). This clonotype originated in a man aged 18 to 29 who had mild COVID-19 (a few samples of this study predate the infection). Cell type and time point are not known. Here the CDR3 DNA reads TGTGCCAGCAGGAGTTATCGGGACCTGAATCCTGCTGGGGCCAACGTCCTGACTTTC. Protein sequence: CASRSYRDLNPAGANVLTF.